This T cell receptor (beta chain) was obtained from a study of cytomegalovirus exposure and HLA in healthy donors. Among the donors, all were healthy bone marrow donors. Trimming left V 1 base short and J 6 bases short, with 21 bases between. This CDR3 region has 18 residues. The germline V gene has CDR1 MGHDK and CDR2 SYGVNS. A multiplex PCR was run with 60 Vbeta primers and 13 Jbeta primers. The method was immunoSEQ multiplex PCR; TCRdb's version includes in-frame clones alone and lacks a portion of them. This table holds around 200,000 clones. The chain is built from TRBV25-1 and TRBJ2-2; a weak D match, TRBD2 (7 bases). The clonotype was recovered from a girl aged 2-9 years in good health and CMV-seropositive. Sequencing was performed on PBMCs. The CDR3 DNA reads TGTGCCAGCAGTGAATTTTGGCCAGGGGCAGGGAGGGCCGGGGAGCTGTTTTTT. As protein: CASSEFWPGAGRAGELFF. The full variable domain, with the rest looked up from reference TRBV25-1 and TRBJ2-2, is EADIYQTPRYLVIGTGKKITLECSQTMGHDKMYWYQQDPGMELHLIHYSYGVNSTEKGDLSSESTVSRIRTEHFPLTLESARPSHTSQYLCASSEFWPGAGRAGELFFGEGSRLTVL.